The clone carrying this T cell receptor beta chain was counted between two and nine times. Its target is not known. The CDR3 totals 13 residues. The germline gives CDR1 MDHEN, CDR2 SYDVKM. V lost 2 bases to trimming and J lost 1 base, with 3 bases between them. This entry comes from a study of somatic mutations in cytotoxic T cells in rheumatoid arthritis. The study, taken as a whole, reports: Measurement of CD8+ T-cell clonality revealed no significant difference between rheumatoid arthritis patients and age-matched healthy controls.

Among the healthy controls, all of them blood donors, the median age was around 56 years (range roughly 20-80) and 55% were female. Isolation of CD4+ and CD8+ cells used positive magnetic bead selection, with purity checked by flow cytometry. Sequenced by immunoSEQ multiplex PCR; TCRdb stores in-frame clones only, minus some. This sample has under 20,000 clones, with about 86% found just once. The chain is built from TRBV28 and TRBJ1-5, with no clear D. The material sequenced was CD8+ T cells sorted from blood. The sequence was collected from a man aged 35 to 55 in good health. CDR3 coding DNA: TGTGCCAGCAGTTTAGGGAGCAATCAGCCCCAGCATTTT. Amino acids: CASSLGSNQPQHF.